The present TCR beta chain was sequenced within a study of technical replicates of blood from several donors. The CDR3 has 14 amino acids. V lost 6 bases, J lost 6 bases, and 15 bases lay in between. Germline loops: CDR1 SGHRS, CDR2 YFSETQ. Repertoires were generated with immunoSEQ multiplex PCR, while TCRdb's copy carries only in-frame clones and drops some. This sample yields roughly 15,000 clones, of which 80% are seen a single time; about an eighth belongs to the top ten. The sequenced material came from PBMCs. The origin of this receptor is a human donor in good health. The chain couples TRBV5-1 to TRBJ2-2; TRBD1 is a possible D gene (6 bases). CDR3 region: CASTLRGAAGELFF. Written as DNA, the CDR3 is TGCGCCAGCACCCTCAGGGGCGCAGCCGGGGAGCTGTTTTTT.